This paragraph reports one T cell receptor (beta chain). This CDR3 is also generated by other DNA sequences in the sample. Sequenced by immunoSEQ multiplex PCR; TCRdb stores in-frame clones only, minus some. The table lists over 80,000 clones, around 81% of them singletons. This entry is derived from a study of control samples from healthy donors and cancer patients. The CDR3 runs to 14 residues. Germline CDR1 LNHDA, CDR2 SQIVND (reference sequence). Trimming cost V 4 bases and J 3 bases; bases outside gene matches: 4. This sequence was found in a man younger than 40 in good health. This chain connects TRBV19 to TRBJ1-1; 8 bases line up with TRBD1. Sequenced: blood. The CDR3 sequence: CASSSQGADTEAFF. CDR3 DNA sequence: TGTGCCAGTAGTAGCCAGGGGGCGGACACTGAAGCTTTCTTT.